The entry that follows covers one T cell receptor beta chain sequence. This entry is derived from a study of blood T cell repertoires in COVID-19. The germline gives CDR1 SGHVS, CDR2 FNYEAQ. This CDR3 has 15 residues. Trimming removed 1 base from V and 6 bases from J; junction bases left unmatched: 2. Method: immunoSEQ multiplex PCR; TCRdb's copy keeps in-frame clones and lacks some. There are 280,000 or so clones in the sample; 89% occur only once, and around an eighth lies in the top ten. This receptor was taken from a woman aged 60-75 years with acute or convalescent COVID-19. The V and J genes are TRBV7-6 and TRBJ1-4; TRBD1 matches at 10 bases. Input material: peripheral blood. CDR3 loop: CASSLGTGGDEKLFF. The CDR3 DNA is TGTGCCAGCAGCTTAGGGACAGGGGGTGATGAAAAACTGTTTTTT.